The T cell receptor (beta chain) described here comes from a study of T cells in Graves' hyperthyroidism and ophthalmopathy. Regarding the study as a whole: Separating ophthalmopathy from stable hyperthyroidism was achieved by a 13 V-J model.

This clonotype occurred once. The target antigen is unknown. V lost 1 base to trimming and J lost 3 bases, with 9 bases between them. Germline CDR1 reads SGHVS; CDR2 reads FQNEAQ. The CDR3 totals 15 residues. Every diagnosis used clinical symptoms, serum thyroxine and TRAb, thyroid ultrasound and orbital computed tomography. Fresh peripheral blood, roughly 9.3 ml, was the source of the PBMCs. RNA transcripts served as the template for amplifying TCR beta CDR3 regions. A first-round RT-PCR of the TCR CDR3 used the HTBI primer set. One entry per CDR3 protein, called by TCRdb with MiXCR from the multiplex PCR reads. The sample contains 460,000 or so distinct CDR3 sequences, around 14% of which appear only once.

Source material: blood. The TCR was taken from a woman in her late teens or twenties with Graves' hyperthyroidism. The chain joins TRBV7-8 to TRBJ2-2; no reliable D call. The CDR3, as DNA: TGTGCCAGCAGCTTAGGGGGATGGGACACCGGGGAGCTGTTTTTT. This translates into CASSLGGWDTGELFF.